Below are 16 T cell receptor beta chains sequenced from a single sample in a study of radiation and T cells in renal cell carcinoma. Time point indicated: blood 2 weeks post-SBRT. Treatment described: 15 Gy SBRT to primary tumor, nephrectomy 4 weeks later. Clones were sequenced by immunoSEQ multiplex PCR, and TCRdb holds only the in-frame ones, with some missing. The sample contains tens of thousands of clones, about 80% of which appear only once. The specimen was blood, collected from a patient whose treatment included radiotherapy and nephrectomy. These receptors came from a woman in her seventies with renal cell carcinoma.

The gene calls are TRBV27 and TRBJ1-1, with TRBD1 matching 7 bases. The CDR3 is made up of 12 amino acids. The J segment lost 9 bases and the V segment lost 2 bases, leaving 3 bases of the junction unmatched. Germline assignment: CDR1 MNHEY and CDR2 SMNVEV (reference sequence). CDR3: CASSLPGGQAFF. In DNA, the CDR3 is TGTGCCAGCAGTTTACCAGGGGGTCAAGCTTTCTTT.

The V call is TRBV19, the J call TRBJ2-3, with 10 bases that match TRBD1. Trimming took 7 bases from V and 3 from J; bases not matched to a gene: 7. CDR1 is LNHDA and CDR2 is SQIVND in the germline V gene (reference sequence). CDR3 length: 15 amino acids. The CDR3 reads CASNRDRGSTDTQYF. CDR3 DNA sequence: TGTGCCAGTAACCGGGACAGGGGAAGTACAGATACGCAGTATTTT.

This clone was seen more than once but under ten times. The gene calls are TRBV4-1 and TRBJ2-3; 8 bases are a match to TRBD2. The ends lost 0 bases at V and 2 bases at J; junction bases unmatched: 13. This CDR3 comprises 19 residues. Germline values: CDR1 MGHRA, CDR2 YSYEKL. As DNA, the CDR3 is TGCGCCAGCAGCCAAGAGGACTTAGCGGGATCAATTATCACAGATACGCAGTATTTT. Translating gives CASSQEDLAGSIITDTQYF.

The rearrangement joins TRBV7-6 to TRBJ2-2, with 7 bases aligning to TRBD1. There are 17 residues in the CDR3. Germline values: CDR1 SGHVS, CDR2 FNYEAQ. J lost 6 bases, V lost 5 bases, and 15 bases had no gene match. The CDR3 sequence is CASSPPDRYTAAGELFF. DNA for the CDR3: TGTGCCAGCAGCCCCCCGGACAGGTACACGGCCGCCGGGGAGCTGTTTTTT.

The J gene is TRBJ2-2, the V gene TRBV9, with unresolved D. Trimming pared 2 bases from V and 4 bases from J, leaving 6 bases between. This CDR3 is built from 13 residues. Germline V gene sequence: CDR1 SGDLS, CDR2 YYNGEE. Written as DNA, the CDR3 is TGTGCCAGCAGCGTTTTAGTCACCGGGGAGCTGTTTTTT. Translation: CASSVLVTGELFF.

In DNA, the CDR3 is TGTGCCAGCAGCTTAGCCCATGTTGGAAACAATGAGCAGTTCTTC. It codes for CASSLAHVGNNEQFF. The V call is TRBV11-2, the J call TRBJ2-1; no clear D gene. The CDR3 length is 15 residues. V was clipped by 1 base and J by 5 bases, with 12 bases between them. In germline, CDR1 is SGHAT, CDR2 FQNNGV. Together with reference TRBV11-2 and TRBJ2-1, the CDR3 gives the full variable domain: EAGVAQSPRYKIIEKRQSVAFWCNPISGHATLYWYQQILGQGPKLLIQFQNNGVVDDSQLPKDRFSAERLKGVDSTLKIQPAKLEDSAVYLCASSLAHVGNNEQFFGPGTRLTVL.

This chain uses TRBV6-5 with TRBJ1-6; D not resolved. CDR3 size: 14 residues. Trimming left V 2 bases short and J 7 bases short, with 9 bases between. Per the germline V gene, CDR1 is MNHEY and CDR2 is SVGAGI. The CDR3 DNA reads as TGTGCCAGCAGTTACCTTGACCTGAATTCACCCCTCCACTTT. Residues: CASSYLDLNSPLHF.

V and J are TRBV6-6 and TRBJ2-1; D may be TRBD2 (6 bases). The germline V gene has CDR1 MNHNY and CDR2 SVGAGI (reference sequence). The ends were cut back, 7 bases at V and 3 bases at J, with 16 bases in the middle. The CDR3 spans 15 residues. CDR3 protein: CASTMGTPNYNEQFF. In nucleotides, the CDR3 is TGTGCCAGCACCATGGGGACTCCGAACTACAATGAGCAGTTCTTC.

The V and J genes are TRBV5-6 and TRBJ1-4; D uncertain. Trimming removed 1 base at V and 10 bases at J, with 8 bases between. From germline, CDR1 is SGHDT and CDR2 YYEEEE. This CDR3 has 12 amino acids. The CDR3 sequence: CASSLSRGKLFF. CDR3 DNA sequence: TGTGCCAGCAGCTTGAGCCGGGGAAAACTGTTTTTT.

V is TRBV30 and J is TRBJ1-3, with D possibly TRBD1 on 5 matching bases. Germline assignment: CDR1 GTSNPN and CDR2 SVGIG (reference sequence). The CDR3 covers 14 residues. V was trimmed by 8 bases and J by 0 bases, leaving 14 bases between them. CDR3 in amino acids: CAGEWGSSGNTIYF. The CDR3 DNA reads TGTGCCGGGGAGTGGGGGAGCTCTGGAAACACCATATATTTT.

This clone appeared a few times. The genes are TRBV5-4 and TRBJ1-1; D not resolved. V shed 4 bases and J shed 1 base, with 8 bases lying between them. CDR3 size: 13 residues. Germline V gene sequence: CDR1 SGHNT, CDR2 YYREEE (reference sequence). The CDR3 is CASSGRPNTEAFF. The CDR3 nucleotides read TGTGCCAGCAGCGGGAGGCCGAACACTGAAGCTTTCTTT.

This chain joins TRBV25-1 and TRBJ2-5, with D perhaps matching TRBD2 (5 bases). This CDR3 is built from 15 residues. Trimming shortened V by 3 bases and J by 1 base, and 12 bases separated the two germline ends. CDR1 and CDR2 (germline): MGHDK, SYGVNS. The CDR3 reads CASSDPDSLQETQYF. The CDR3 DNA follows: TGTGCCAGCAGTGACCCGGACTCGCTCCAAGAGACCCAGTACTTC.

This clone occurred once. The chain recombines TRBV19 with TRBJ1-1; TRBD1 matches at 10 bases. Per germline, CDR1 LNHDA and CDR2 SQIVND (reference sequence). This CDR3 region has 14 residues. Trimming cost V 5 bases and J 5 bases; bases outside gene matches: 5. In DNA, the CDR3 is TGTGCCAGTAGTCGGGACAGGGGAGGGACTGAAGCTTTCTTT. Translation: CASSRDRGGTEAFF.

The J gene is TRBJ2-5, the V gene TRBV18; 7 bases map to TRBD1. The germline V gene has CDR1 KGHSH and CDR2 LQKENI. The CDR3 extends over 17 amino acids. V was pared by 3 bases and J by 4 bases, with 14 bases of the junction left unmatched. For the CDR3, the DNA is TGTGCCAGCTCACCCGTGAAGGGGACAGTAGGTGGAGAGACCCAGTACTTC. Protein: CASSPVKGTVGGETQYF.

The chain couples TRBV4-2 to TRBJ2-1, with 7 bases matching TRBD2. The CDR3 runs 15 residues. CDR1 and CDR2 (germline): LGHNA, YNFKEQ. The trim removed 4 bases at V and 6 bases at J, leaving 9 bases unmatched. This CDR3 reads CASSPEREGPNEQFF. In nucleotides, the CDR3 is TGTGCCAGCAGCCCTGAGAGGGAGGGCCCCAATGAGCAGTTCTTC.

The J gene is TRBJ1-2, the V gene TRBV4-2; TRBD1 might be the D (5 bases). This CDR3 comprises 16 residues. V was cut by 4 bases and J by 3 bases, with 18 bases left in between. CDR1 is LGHNA and CDR2 is YNFKEQ in the germline V gene. The CDR3 DNA follows: TGTGCCAGCAGCCCGAACCTCTCACAGGAATACTATGGCTACACCTTC. This sequence encodes CASSPNLSQEYYGYTF.